Described below is a single TCR beta chain sequence and its context. Its matching antigen is unknown. This record comes from a study of cytomegalovirus exposure and HLA in healthy donors. About the research overall: Earlier work reported 110 million or so unique TCR beta sequences from some 180 million T cells. Study-wide points: In an earlier analysis, productive rearrangement rates for most beta V segments clustered near 87% or 30%. In vitro data verified a few CMV-associated chains as specific for CMV antigens. After further analysis at a later stage, roughly 15,000 TCR beta sequences were associated with HLA alleles at 0.05 false discovery rate.

Use of 60 Vbeta and 13 Jbeta primers characterized the PCR. Clones were read by immunoSEQ multiplex PCR, and TCRdb kept only the in-frame ones, dropping some. Counted here are 200,000 to 250,000 clones, just under 85% occurring once; the ten biggest clones make up roughly 0.58%. The TCR sequence derives from a woman aged 40 to 50 in good health and CMV-seronegative. Sequencing was done on a sample of PBMCs.

The CDR3 protein is CASSDAAAPPGELFF. The CDR3 coding sequence is TGTGCCAGCAGTGACGCGGCAGCCCCACCCGGGGAGCTGTTTTTT. The rearrangement joins TRBV6-4 to TRBJ2-2; no clear D gene. V lost 2 bases to trimming and J lost 6 bases, with 13 bases between them. Germline loops: CDR1 MRHNA, CDR2 SNTAGT. There are 15 residues in the CDR3.